Listed below are T cell receptor beta chains from one sample, sequenced in a study of blood T cell repertoires in COVID-19. Assay used: immunoSEQ multiplex PCR; TCRdb lists only in-frame clones, some missing. This sample has roughly 280,000 clones; roughly 86% occur once, and the top ten carry about 3.5%. The source material was peripheral blood. The receptors stem from a man aged 18 to 29 with active or convalescent COVID-19. Each CDR3 is given with its conserved first and last residue. Fields, in order: clone size, J gene, D gene, V gene, CDR3 DNA, CDR3 protein. D genes are given only for firm matches. The listing skips clone size in some rows; elsewhere it reads once, few, many or a size class.

NA,TRBJ1-1,TRBD1,TRBV2,TGTGCCAGCAGTCGGACAGGCAGCACTGAAGCTTTCTTT,CASSRTGSTEAFF
NA,TRBJ2-6,NA,TRBV9,TGTGCCAGCAGCTCAAGTGCGACAGGCCTCTCTGGGGCCAACGTCCTGACTTTC,CASSSSATGLSGANVLTF
NA,TRBJ1-1,NA,TRBV10-3,TGTGCCATGTCCAGGGGTCAGAACACTGAAGCTTTCTTT,CAMSRGQNTEAFF
NA,TRBJ1-1,NA,TRBV7-2,TGTGCCAGCAGCTTAGACACGAACACTGAAGCTTTCTTT,CASSLDTNTEAFF
few,TRBJ2-7,NA,TRBV7-9,TGTGCCAGCAGCTTAGGCCAGGGGAATTACGAGCAGTACTTC,CASSLGQGNYEQYF
NA,TRBJ2-7,NA,TRBV18,TGTGCCAGCTCACCAGGCGGGAAGGTATCCGAGCAGTACTTC,CASSPGGKVSEQYF
NA,TRBJ2-7,TRBD1,TRBV4-2,TGTGCCAGCAGCCCAACAGGGGGCAACCACGAGCAGTACTTC,CASSPTGGNHEQYF
NA,TRBJ1-4,NA,TRBV27,TGTGCCAGCAGTTTATCTATTCAGGAACCTGGGGGGGAAAAACTGTTTTTT,CASSLSIQEPGGEKLFF
NA,TRBJ1-2,NA,TRBV7-2,TGTGCCAGCGGGCTAACAAACTATGGCTACACCTTC,CASGLTNYGYTF
NA,TRBJ2-1,TRBD2,TRBV29-1,TGCAGCGGTGGTTGCGAGACTAGCGTTTGTGAGCAGTTCTTC,CSGGCETSVCEQFF
NA,TRBJ1-1,NA,TRBV7-2,TGTGCCAGCAAAATTGGCCCACGGGTGAACACTGAAGCTTTCTTT,CASKIGPRVNTEAFF
NA,TRBJ1-6,NA,TRBV27,TGTGCCAGCAGTTCAACAGGGTGGAATTCACCCCTCCACTTT,CASSSTGWNSPLHF
few,TRBJ2-7,TRBD2,TRBV5-1,TGCGCCAGCAGAACCGGGACTAGCGGATCCTACGAGCAGTACTTC,CASRTGTSGSYEQYF
once,TRBJ2-1,TRBD2,TRBV10-2,TGCGCCAGCATAAATATGGGACTAGCGGACAATGAGCAGTTCTTC,CASINMGLADNEQFF
once,TRBJ1-4,NA,TRBV7-9,TGTGCCAGCAGCTCCCCTAGGCGGGGGGGAGATAATGAAAAACTGTTTTTT,CASSSPRRGGDNEKLFF
NA,TRBJ1-1,NA,TRBV11-2,TGTGCCAGCAGCTTAGTTAGGGGGAACACTGAAGCTTTCTTT,CASSLVRGNTEAFF
NA,TRBJ1-1,NA,TRBV6-4,TGTGCCAGCACCCACGACCCTGGCGGCACTGAAGCTTTCTTT,CASTHDPGGTEAFF
NA,TRBJ1-4,TRBD1,TRBV9,TGTGCCAGCAGCGCCGGAGGACAGGGTAGTGAAAAACTGTTTTTT,CASSAGGQGSEKLFF
once,TRBJ1-1,TRBD1,TRBV13,TGTGCCAGCAGCTGGAGACAGGGGGGACTGAACACTGAAGCTTTCTTT,CASSWRQGGLNTEAFF
once,TRBJ1-2,NA,TRBV7-9,TGTGCCAGCAGCCGGGAGTATGGCTACACCTTC,CASSREYGYTF
NA,TRBJ1-3,NA,TRBV29-1,TGCAGCGGTCGGGACTCTGGAAACACCATATATTTT,CSGRDSGNTIYF
NA,TRBJ1-2,TRBD1,TRBV19,TGTGCCAGTAGTATAGACCCCGGACAGGGGGCACTTAACTATGGCTACACCTTC,CASSIDPGQGALNYGYTF
NA,TRBJ1-2,TRBD1,TRBV19,TGTGCCAGTAGTTTGTATCAGGGGGTTAACTATGGCTACACCTTC,CASSLYQGVNYGYTF
NA,TRBJ2-1,TRBD2,TRBV6-1,TGTGCCAGCAGTGAAGTAGCGGGGGGCTTCAATGAGCAGTTCTTC,CASSEVAGGFNEQFF
NA,TRBJ1-1,NA,TRBV2,TGTGCCTCACAAGCTTACAGGGAAACTGAAGCTTTCTTT,CASQAYRETEAFF
NA,TRBJ1-2,TRBD1,TRBV6-5,TGTGCCAGCAGTTACGGACAGGGGGCGATTCTCGGCTACACCTTC,CASSYGQGAILGYTF
NA,TRBJ1-5,NA,TRBV3-1/TRBV3-2,TGTGCCAGCAGCCAAGAGGGGGGGGGACAGCCCCAGCATTTT,CASSQEGGGQPQHF
NA,TRBJ2-3,TRBD1,TRBV27,TGTGCCAGCAGTTTATCGGGGACAGGGAACACAGATACGCAGTATTTT,CASSLSGTGNTDTQYF
NA,TRBJ2-7,TRBD2,TRBV27,TGTGCCAGCAGTTTAGTTGGGGGAGGGGTCTTTTCACCTTACGAGCAGTACTTC,CASSLVGGGVFSPYEQYF
NA,TRBJ2-7,NA,TRBV7-2,TGTGCCAGCAGCAGAAGTGCAGGGAACTACGAGCAGTACTTC,CASSRSAGNYEQYF
NA,TRBJ2-7,TRBD2,TRBV19,TGTGCCAGTAGTCTCGCGGGGGGGCGGAGGCAGTACTTC,CASSLAGGRRQYF
NA,TRBJ2-7,NA,TRBV5-1,TGCGCCAGCACCCGGAATGGGGGCGATTTGGGCGAGCAGTACTTC,CASTRNGGDLGEQYF
NA,TRBJ2-3,NA,TRBV28,TGTGCCAGCAGCCAAACCTCAGGGGATACGCAGTATTTT,CASSQTSGDTQYF
NA,TRBJ2-2,NA,TRBV7-9,TGTGCCAGCAGCTCAGGGTGGCTCACCGGGGAGCTGTTTTTT,CASSSGWLTGELFF
NA,TRBJ2-1,NA,TRBV6-5,TGTGCCAGCAGCCCCCCCCGGGGTTCCTACAATGAGCAGTTCTTC,CASSPPRGSYNEQFF
NA,TRBJ1-6,NA,TRBV28,TGTGCCAGCAGTCTTGGCCAGGGGAGACCCCTCCACTTT,CASSLGQGRPLHF
NA,TRBJ2-4,NA,TRBV7-2,TGTGCCAGCAGCTCCCGATTAGGGGGATCCAAAAACATTCAGTACTTC,CASSSRLGGSKNIQYF
NA,TRBJ1-2,TRBD1,TRBV18,TGTGCCAGCTCAGTACAGGGGGCTTACAACTATGGCTACACCTTC,CASSVQGAYNYGYTF
NA,TRBJ2-1,NA,TRBV15,TGTGCCACCAGCAGAGAGGAAGGCGGGGAGCAGTTCTTC,CATSREEGGEQFF
NA,TRBJ2-5,NA,TRBV30,TGTGCCTGGAGCGAGTCCCCCTCAAAACCAGGGACCCAGTACTTC,CAWSESPSKPGTQYF
NA,TRBJ1-4,NA,TRBV2,TGTGCCAGCAGCGCCCCCGCGACAGCTAATGAAAAACTGTTTTTT,CASSAPATANEKLFF
NA,TRBJ1-1,TRBD1,TRBV12-5,TGTGCTAGTGGTTTGGTACTTGGACAGGGAAGGACTGAAGCTTTCTTT,CASGLVLGQGRTEAFF
few,TRBJ1-2,NA,TRBV6-6,TGTGCCAGCAGCCGAGCTGGGGTCTCGGGACATTCAAACTATGGCTACACCTTC,CASSRAGVSGHSNYGYTF
NA,TRBJ1-4,TRBD1,TRBV4-1,TGCGCCAGCAGCCAAGATGCCGGGACAGTCACCAAAGGGAGTGAAAAACTGTTTTTT,CASSQDAGTVTKGSEKLFF